This is a list of T cell receptor beta chains from one sample in a study of blood T cells in healthy people across ages. TCRdb re-derived calls from the 5' RACE reads in MiXCR, one entry per CDR3 protein. The data contain 780,000 or so distinct CDR3 sequences, about 48% of them singletons. The sequencing sample was made of blood. These receptors all come from an elderly man in good health. Each CDR3 is given with its conserved first and last residue.

V: TRBV5-1
CDR3: CASSQAAGVYNEQFF

V: TRBV20-1
CDR3: CSASAHLNTEAFF

V: TRBV20-1
CDR3: CSAHSPFLGTAPTDTQYF

V: TRBV28
CDR3: CASRQRAFDYEQYF

V: TRBV28
CDR3: CASTVGTGVGEQYF

V: TRBV27
CDR3: CANYVTRTKNIQYF

V: TRBV28
CDR3: CASSSTGLVDSPLHF

V: TRBV27
CDR3: CASTKWLGGGEQFF

V: TRBV20-1
CDR3: CSARDVALAGGPNEQFF

V: TRBV29-1
CDR3: CSVGHPTGELFF

V: TRBV2
CDR3: CASKRADYDEQFF

V: TRBV18
CDR3: CASSPLASNEQYF